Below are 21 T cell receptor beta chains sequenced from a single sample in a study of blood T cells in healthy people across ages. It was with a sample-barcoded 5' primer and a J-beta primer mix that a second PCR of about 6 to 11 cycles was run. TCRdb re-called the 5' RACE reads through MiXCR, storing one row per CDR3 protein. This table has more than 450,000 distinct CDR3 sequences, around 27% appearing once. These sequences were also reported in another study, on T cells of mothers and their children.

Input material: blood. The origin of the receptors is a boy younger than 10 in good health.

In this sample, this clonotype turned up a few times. The CDR3 DNA is TGCGCCAGCAGCCAAGGGACGGGAGCCCTGTATGGGGAGCTGTTTTTT. It yields the protein CASSQGTGALYGELFF. J is TRBJ2-2 and V is TRBV4-3, with a possible D match to TRBD2 (6 bases). This CDR3 comprises 16 residues. V was clipped by 1 base and J by 8 bases, with 17 bases between them. Germline CDR1 reads LGHNA; CDR2 reads YSLEER.

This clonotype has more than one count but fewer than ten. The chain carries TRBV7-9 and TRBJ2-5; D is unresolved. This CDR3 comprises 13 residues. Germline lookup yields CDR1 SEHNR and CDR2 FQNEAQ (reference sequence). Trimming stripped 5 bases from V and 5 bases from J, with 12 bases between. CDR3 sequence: CASSAPNAETQYF. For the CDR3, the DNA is TGTGCCAGCAGCGCACCGAATGCGGAGACCCAGTACTTC. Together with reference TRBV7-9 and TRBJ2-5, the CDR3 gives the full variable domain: DTGVSQNPRHKITKRGQNVTFRCDPISEHNRLYWYRQTLGQGPEFLTYFQNEAQLEKSRLLSDRFSAERPKGSFSTLEIQRTEQGDSAMYLCASSAPNAETQYFGPGTRLLVL.

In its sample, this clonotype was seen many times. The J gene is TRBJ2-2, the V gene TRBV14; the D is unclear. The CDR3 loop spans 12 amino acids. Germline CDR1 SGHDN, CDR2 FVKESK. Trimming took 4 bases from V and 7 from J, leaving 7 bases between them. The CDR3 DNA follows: TGTGCCAGCAGCCTCAATGGCGGGGAGCTGTTTTTT. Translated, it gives CASSLNGGELFF.

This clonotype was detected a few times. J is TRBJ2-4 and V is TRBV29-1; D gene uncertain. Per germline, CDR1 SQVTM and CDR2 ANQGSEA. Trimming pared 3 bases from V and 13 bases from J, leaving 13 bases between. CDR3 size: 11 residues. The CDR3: CSVDYERSQYF. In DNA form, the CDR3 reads TGCAGCGTTGATTACGAGAGGAGCCAGTACTTC.

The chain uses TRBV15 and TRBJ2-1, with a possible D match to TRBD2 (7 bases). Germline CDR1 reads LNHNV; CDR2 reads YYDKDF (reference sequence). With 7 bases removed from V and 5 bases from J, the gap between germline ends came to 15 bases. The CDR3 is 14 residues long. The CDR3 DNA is TGTGCCACCACGAGGGGGGGCCGGAACAATGAGCAGTTCTTC. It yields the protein CATTRGGRNNEQFF. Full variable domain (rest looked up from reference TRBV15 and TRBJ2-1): DAMVIQNPRYQVTQFGKPVTLSCSQTLNHNVMYWYQQKSSQAPKLLFHYYDKDFNNEADTPDNFQSRRPNTSFCFLDIRSPGLGDTAMYLCATTRGGRNNEQFFGPGTRLTVL.

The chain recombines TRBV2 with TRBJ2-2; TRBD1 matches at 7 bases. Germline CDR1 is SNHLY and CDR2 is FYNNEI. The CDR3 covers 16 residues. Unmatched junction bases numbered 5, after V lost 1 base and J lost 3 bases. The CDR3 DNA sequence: TGTGCCAGCAGTGAAGAGGGGGCGAGGGACACCGGGGAGCTGTTTTTT. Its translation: CASSEEGARDTGELFF.

The CDR3 here is CASSLNGAGAFQETQYF. CDR3 nucleotide sequence: TGTGCCAGCAGTTTAAATGGGGCAGGGGCGTTCCAAGAGACCCAGTACTTC. The V and J genes are TRBV27 and TRBJ2-5, with D perhaps matching TRBD1 (6 bases). This CDR3 contains 17 residues. V was cut by 2 bases and J by 1 base, with 17 bases left in between. The germline V gene encodes CDR1 MNHEY and CDR2 SMNVEV (reference sequence).

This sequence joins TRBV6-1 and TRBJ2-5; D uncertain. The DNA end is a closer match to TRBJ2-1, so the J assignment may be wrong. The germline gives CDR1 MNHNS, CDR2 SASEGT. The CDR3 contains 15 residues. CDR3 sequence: CASSDDLSSYNEQFF. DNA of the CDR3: TGTGCCAGCAGTGACGATCTAAGCTCCTACAATGAGCAGTTCTTC.

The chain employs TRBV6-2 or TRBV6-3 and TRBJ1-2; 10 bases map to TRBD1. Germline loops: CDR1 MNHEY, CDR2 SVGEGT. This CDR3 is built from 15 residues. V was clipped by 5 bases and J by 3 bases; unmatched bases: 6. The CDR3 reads CASSQDRGRDYGYTF. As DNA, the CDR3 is TGTGCCAGCAGTCAAGACAGGGGGCGCGACTATGGCTACACCTTC.

CDR3 sequence: CASSTPGGLSSPLHF. The CDR3 bases are TGTGCCAGCAGTACACCCGGGGGCCTTAGTTCACCCCTCCACTTT. The rearrangement joins TRBV2 to TRBJ1-6, with D possibly being TRBD1 (6 bases). Per the germline V gene, CDR1 is SNHLY and CDR2 is FYNNEI. V lost 5 bases to trimming and J lost 9 bases, with 17 bases between them. The CDR3 contains 15 residues.

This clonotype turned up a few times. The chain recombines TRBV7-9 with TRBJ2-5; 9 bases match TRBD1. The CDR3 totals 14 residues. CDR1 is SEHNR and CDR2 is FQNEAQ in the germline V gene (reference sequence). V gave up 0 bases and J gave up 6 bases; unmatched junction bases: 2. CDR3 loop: CASSLAGTGKTQYF. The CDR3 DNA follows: TGTGCCAGCAGCTTAGCCGGGACAGGGAAGACCCAGTACTTC.

The CDR3 DNA sequence: TGCGCCAGCAGCCGATCTCCGGGACAGCAACTGTTTTTT. Translating gives CASSRSPGQQLFF. This chain joins TRBV5-1 and TRBJ1-4; 7 bases map to TRBD1. CDR3 length equals 13 residues. Germline CDR1 is SGHRS and CDR2 is YFSETQ. V lost 4 bases, J lost 12 bases, and 9 bases stayed unmatched.

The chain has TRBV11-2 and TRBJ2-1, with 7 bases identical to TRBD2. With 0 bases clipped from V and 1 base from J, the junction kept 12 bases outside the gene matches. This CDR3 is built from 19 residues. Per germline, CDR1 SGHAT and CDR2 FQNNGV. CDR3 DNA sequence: TGTGCCAGCAGCTTAGAAGGAGCGGGAAGGCGGAGGTCCTACAATGAGCAGTTCTTC. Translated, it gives CASSLEGAGRRRSYNEQFF.

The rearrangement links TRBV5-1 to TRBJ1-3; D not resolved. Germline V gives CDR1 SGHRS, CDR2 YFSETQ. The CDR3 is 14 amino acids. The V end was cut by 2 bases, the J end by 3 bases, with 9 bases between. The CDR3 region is CASSFLGSGNTIYF. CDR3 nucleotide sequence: TGCGCCAGCAGCTTCCTAGGGAGTGGAAACACCATATATTTT.

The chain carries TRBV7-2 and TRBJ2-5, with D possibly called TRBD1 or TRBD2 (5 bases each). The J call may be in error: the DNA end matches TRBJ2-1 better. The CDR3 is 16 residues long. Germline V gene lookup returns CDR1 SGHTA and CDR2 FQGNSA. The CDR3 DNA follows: TGTGCCAGCAGCTTAGTACCAACGGGGAAGGGGAATGAGCAGTTCTTC. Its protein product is CASSLVPTGKGNEQFF.

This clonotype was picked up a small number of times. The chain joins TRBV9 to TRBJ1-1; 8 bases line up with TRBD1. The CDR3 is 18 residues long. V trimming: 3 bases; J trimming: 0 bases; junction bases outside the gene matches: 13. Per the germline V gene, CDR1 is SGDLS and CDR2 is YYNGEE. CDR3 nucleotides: TGTGCCAGCAGCGCTCCGGGACAGGTAACGGCGATGAACACTGAAGCTTTCTTT. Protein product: CASSAPGQVTAMNTEAFF.

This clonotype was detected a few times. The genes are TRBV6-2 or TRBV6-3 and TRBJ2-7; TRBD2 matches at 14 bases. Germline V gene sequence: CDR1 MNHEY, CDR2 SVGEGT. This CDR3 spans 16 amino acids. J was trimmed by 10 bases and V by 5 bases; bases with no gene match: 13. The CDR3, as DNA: TGTGCCAGCAGTGGACCCGCGGGACTAGCGGGAGTGAGTCAGTACTTC. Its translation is CASSGPAGLAGVSQYF.

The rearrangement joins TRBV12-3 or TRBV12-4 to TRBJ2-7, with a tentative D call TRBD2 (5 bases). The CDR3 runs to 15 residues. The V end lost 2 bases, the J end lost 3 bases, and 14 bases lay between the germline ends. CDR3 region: CASSLTGVEGYEQYF. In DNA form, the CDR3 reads TGTGCCAGCAGTTTAACCGGGGTAGAAGGCTACGAGCAGTACTTC.

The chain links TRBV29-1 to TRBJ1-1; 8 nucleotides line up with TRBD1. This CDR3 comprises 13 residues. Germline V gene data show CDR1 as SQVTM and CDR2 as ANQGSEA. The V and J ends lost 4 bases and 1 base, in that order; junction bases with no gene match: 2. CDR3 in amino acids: CSVGGQENTEAFF. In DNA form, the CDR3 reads TGCAGCGTTGGGGGACAGGAGAACACTGAAGCTTTCTTT.

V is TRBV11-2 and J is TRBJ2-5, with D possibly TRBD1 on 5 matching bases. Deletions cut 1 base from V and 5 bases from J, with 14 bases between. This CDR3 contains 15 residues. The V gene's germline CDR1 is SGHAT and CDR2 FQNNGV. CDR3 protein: CASSLGGSAHETQYF. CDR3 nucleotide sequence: TGTGCCAGCAGCTTAGGGGGCAGCGCCCATGAGACCCAGTACTTC.

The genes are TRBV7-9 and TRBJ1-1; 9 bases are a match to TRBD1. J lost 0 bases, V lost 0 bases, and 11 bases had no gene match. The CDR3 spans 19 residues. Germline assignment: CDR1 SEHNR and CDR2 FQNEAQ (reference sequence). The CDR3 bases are TGTGCCAGCAGCTTAGCGCTACAGGGGGCCGGGTTCCTGAACACTGAAGCTTTCTTT. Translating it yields CASSLALQGAGFLNTEAFF.